A single sample is the source of the 17 T cell receptor beta chains below, sequenced in a study of molecular identifiers for immune sequencing clone quantification. One entry per CDR3 protein, called by TCRdb with MiXCR from the PCR reads. The table records around 460,000 distinct CDR3 sequences, roughly a fifth of them present only once. Sequencing used naive CD8+ T cells from blood, with Jurkat cell RNA spiked in. Stated subset: FACS-sorted CD8+CD4-CCR7+CD45RA+ naive T cells. All receptors derive from a human donor in good health. Some libraries in this study had Jurkat cell RNA spiked in.

In its sample, this clonotype was seen a few times. The genes are TRBV20-1 and TRBJ1-5; 8 bases fit TRBD1. V was clipped by 5 bases and J by 6 bases; unmatched bases: 9. The CDR3 is made up of 14 amino acids. CDR1 is DFQATT and CDR2 is SNEGSKA in the germline V gene (reference sequence). The CDR3 region is CSADRQGQGQPQHF. CDR3 DNA: TGCAGTGCTGATAGACAGGGGCAAGGTCAGCCCCAGCATTTT.

This clonotype turned up a few times. The chain's CDR3 is CSARVVAGGPYEQYF. CDR3 DNA sequence: TGCAGTGCTAGGGTCGTGGCGGGAGGTCCCTACGAGCAGTACTTC. The chain is built from TRBV20-1 and TRBJ2-7; TRBD2 agrees at 8 bases. Germline trimming cut 3 bases from V and 2 bases from J; bases unmatched to any gene: 9. The CDR3 is made up of 15 amino acids. Germline CDR1 DFQATT, CDR2 SNEGSKA (reference sequence).

This clonotype has only one observation. A much larger clone lies one base from this, so it may be a read error. The genes are TRBV5-3 and TRBJ2-2; 9 nucleotides line up with TRBD1. TRBV5-3 carries the ORF label, with uncertain function. With 8 bases clipped from V and 2 bases from J, the junction kept 16 bases outside the gene matches. This CDR3 region has 18 residues. The CDR3 DNA reads as TGTGCCAGCAGCCCCCGTTGGCGGGACAGGGAAAACACCGGGGAGCTGTTTTTT. This sequence encodes CASSPRWRDRENTGELFF.

This clonotype was counted many times. J is TRBJ2-1 and V is TRBV4-3; 8 nucleotides align to TRBD2. The junction had 7 bases not matched to a gene; V was cut back by 5 bases and J by 4 bases. The CDR3 is made up of 15 amino acids. Per the germline V gene, CDR1 is LGHNA and CDR2 is YSLEER. The CDR3 loop reads CASSTLADLYNEQFF. For the CDR3, the DNA is TGCGCCAGCAGCACACTAGCGGACCTTTACAATGAGCAGTTCTTC.

This chain links TRBV27 with TRBJ1-1, with 9 bases that match TRBD1. The CDR3 consists of 14 residues. From germline, CDR1 is MNHEY and CDR2 SMNVEV (reference sequence). V dropped 6 bases and J dropped 1; count of bases not matched to a gene: 3. CDR3 in amino acids: CASRLQGANTEAFF. DNA of the CDR3: TGTGCCAGCAGACTACAGGGGGCGAACACTGAAGCTTTCTTT.

This clonotype was seen a single time. A much larger clone lies a single base off, so this may be a read error. The chain carries TRBV10-3 and TRBJ2-7, with D uncertain. CDR1 ENHRY and CDR2 SYGVKD come from the germline V gene. V shed 4 bases and J shed 1 base, with 11 bases lying between them. This CDR3 comprises 14 residues. Written as DNA, the CDR3 is TGTGCCATCAGTGGGGCAGGTTTATCCTACGAGCAGTACTTC. Encoded protein: CAISGAGLSYEQYF.

The chain has TRBV20-1 and TRBJ1-5; possible D gene TRBD1, 6 bases. CDR1 is DFQATT, CDR2 SNEGSKA, per germline (reference sequence). V was trimmed by 4 bases and J by 6 bases, leaving 19 bases between them. The CDR3 is made up of 15 amino acids. The CDR3 region is CSATPQGFSAQPQHF. The CDR3 DNA reads as TGCAGTGCTACCCCTCAGGGGTTTTCAGCTCAGCCCCAGCATTTT.

The chain carries TRBV2 and TRBJ1-6; D not resolved. Germline CDR1 and CDR2: SNHLY and FYNNEI. The CDR3 totals 15 residues. V was cut by 9 bases and J by 6 bases, with 18 bases left in between. The CDR3 DNA reads TGTGCCAGTGACTCTGATGCGTCATCTAATTCACCCCTCCACTTT. Protein sequence: CASDSDASSNSPLHF.

This clonotype showed up just a few times. The rearrangement uses TRBV13 and TRBJ1-2; D is possibly TRBD1 (5 bases). This CDR3 contains 13 residues. Germline-derived CDR1 and CDR2 are PRHDT and FYEKMQ (reference sequence). V was pared by 2 bases and J by 7 bases, with 11 bases between. CDR3 DNA: TGTGCCAGCAGCTTAAGGGGTTCAAGTGGCTACACCTTC. Its translation is CASSLRGSSGYTF.

This clonotype was observed many times. This sequence joins TRBV21-1 and TRBJ2-5. TRBV21-1 is a pseudogene. This CDR3 contains 12 residues. This CDR3 is CASRERRLTQYF. The CDR3 DNA sequence: TGTGCCAGCCGCGAGCGAAGATTGACCCAGTACTTC.

Details on this clonotype: This could be a read error, since a much larger clone is one nucleotide away. In DNA form, the CDR3 reads TGTGCCAGCAGCGGCGGCCGGAACTCCTACGAGCAGTACTTC. Translation gives CASSGGRNSYEQYF. The V gene is TRBV7-2, the J gene TRBJ2-7; D ambiguous. Germline CDR1 is SGHTA and CDR2 is FQGNSA. Between the trimmed V and J ends, which lost 5 bases and 0 bases, there was a span of 11 bases. There are 14 residues in the CDR3. Using reference TRBV7-2 and TRBJ2-7 for the parts outside the CDR3, the full variable domain is GAGVSQSPSNKVTEKGKDVELRCDPISGHTALYWYRQSLGQGLEFLIYFQGNSAPDKSGLPSDRFSAERTGGSVSTLTIQRTQQEDSAVYLCASSGGRNSYEQYFGPGTRLTVT.

The table lists this clonotype with many counts. This CDR3 reads CSARGTGEYSNQPQHF. CDR3 DNA sequence: TGCAGTGCTAGGGGGACAGGGGAGTATAGCAATCAGCCCCAGCATTTT. J is TRBJ1-5 and V is TRBV20-1; 10 nucleotides align to TRBD1. Germline V gene data show CDR1 as DFQATT and CDR2 as SNEGSKA (reference sequence). CDR3 length: 16 residues. With 3 bases clipped from V and 0 bases from J, the junction kept 5 bases outside the gene matches.

Many counts were recorded for this clonotype. The CDR3 region is CASSHQNEQFF. DNA of the CDR3: TGTGCCAGCAGCCACCAGAATGAGCAGTTCTTC. This rearrangement joins TRBV28 to TRBJ2-1; no clear D. Trimming cost V 6 bases and J 7 bases, with 7 bases left between them. This CDR3 has 11 residues. Germline V gene lookup returns CDR1 MDHEN and CDR2 SYDVKM.

This clonotype was observed once. Since a much larger clone is just one base distant, this may be a read error. The CDR3 protein is CASSQSPGQTSSQPQHF. CDR3 nucleotides: TGCGCCAGCAGTCAATCCCCAGGGCAGACTAGCAGTCAGCCCCAGCATTTT. The genes are TRBV23-1 and TRBJ1-5; tentatively, D is TRBD1 (5 bases). TRBV23-1 is noted as an ORF with a role that remains uncertain. The CDR3 contains 17 residues.

This clonotype was found many times. The chain is built from TRBV4-1 and TRBJ2-3; 12 bases are shared with TRBD2. V was clipped by 3 bases and J by 7 bases; unmatched bases: 5. The length of the CDR3 is 15 residues. CDR1 and CDR2 from the germline V gene are MGHRA and YSYEKL. CDR3 sequence: CASSHGLAGIYTQYF. CDR3 bases: TGCGCCAGCAGCCACGGACTAGCGGGGATATATACGCAGTATTTT.

This clonotype was observed many times. Written as DNA, the CDR3 is TGTGCCAGTAGTATATCAGGGGGGAGTGAAAAACTGTTTTTT. Translation: CASSISGGSEKLFF. The V gene is TRBV19, the J gene TRBJ1-4, with 7 bases that match TRBD1. This CDR3 has 14 amino acids. Per the germline V gene, CDR1 is LNHDA and CDR2 is SQIVND (reference sequence). With 2 bases clipped from V and 7 bases from J, the junction kept 4 bases outside the gene matches.

This clonotype occurred many times. This chain connects TRBV30 to TRBJ1-1; 9 nucleotides line up with TRBD1. With 4 bases clipped from V and 3 bases from J, the junction kept 6 bases outside the gene matches. Germline V gene data show CDR1 as GTSNPN and CDR2 as SVGIG (reference sequence). The CDR3 has 14 amino acids. CDR3 in amino acids: CAWTQGASDTEAFF. The DNA of the CDR3 is TGTGCCTGGACACAGGGGGCGTCGGACACTGAAGCTTTCTTT.